This T cell receptor beta chain came from a study of radiation and T cells in renal cell carcinoma. The repertoire was sequenced with immunoSEQ multiplex PCR; TCRdb's copy has only in-frame clones and lacks some. The sample has around 64,000 clones, about 80% seen once. Regarding time point: blood 4 weeks post-SBRT, at nephrectomy. As for treatment: 15 Gy SBRT to primary tumor, nephrectomy 4 weeks later. Nephrectomy followed 15 Gy stereotactic body radiation by 4 weeks. General observations from the study: Pretreatment tumor biopsies were lacking, so baseline clonotypes are unknown.

With regard to this clone: The target antigen is unknown.

In germline, CDR1 is MNHEY, CDR2 SVGAGI. CDR3 length equals 15 residues. Trimming removed 4 bases at V and 2 bases at J, with 14 bases between. This clonotype was sampled from a man between 60 and 75 years old with renal cell carcinoma. The chain recombines TRBV6-5 with TRBJ1-2; possible D gene TRBD1, 6 bases. Sequencing used blood, obtained from a patient whose treatment included radiotherapy and nephrectomy. The CDR3 DNA is TGTGCCAGCAGTTTAGACAGGATCCCCAACTATGGCTACACCTTC. This sequence encodes CASSLDRIPNYGYTF.